The clone carrying this T cell receptor beta chain was detected many times. What it binds is unknown. This record belongs to a study of Graves' ophthalmopathy and Graves' hyperthyroidism. Whole-study findings and limits: Blood also carried most expanded thyroid clonotypes exceeding 0.001 frequency.

For repertoire sequencing, the TCR beta CDR3 regions were amplified from RNA transcripts. The first-round RT-PCR employed HTBI primers together with the Qiagen OneStep RT-PCR kit. A multiplex PCR was then performed as the second round. In TCRdb, the multiplex PCR reads were re-called with MiXCR into one record per CDR3 protein. The repertoire holds over a million distinct CDR3 sequences, with less than 45% as singletons. The ends were cut back, 6 bases at V and 2 bases at J, with 22 bases in the middle. The CDR3 sequence is 16 residues long. Germline V gene sequence: CDR1 SQVTM, CDR2 ANQGSEA. The source material was peripheral blood or thyroid tissue (not recorded which). The chain combines TRBV29-1 with TRBJ1-2, with D perhaps matching TRBD1 (6 bases). This clonotype originated in an adult man with Graves' hyperthyroidism. CDR3 sequence reads: CSVLAPRRDINYGYTF. In nucleotides, the CDR3 is TGCAGCGTCTTGGCCCCTCGAAGGGACATAAACTATGGCTACACCTTC.